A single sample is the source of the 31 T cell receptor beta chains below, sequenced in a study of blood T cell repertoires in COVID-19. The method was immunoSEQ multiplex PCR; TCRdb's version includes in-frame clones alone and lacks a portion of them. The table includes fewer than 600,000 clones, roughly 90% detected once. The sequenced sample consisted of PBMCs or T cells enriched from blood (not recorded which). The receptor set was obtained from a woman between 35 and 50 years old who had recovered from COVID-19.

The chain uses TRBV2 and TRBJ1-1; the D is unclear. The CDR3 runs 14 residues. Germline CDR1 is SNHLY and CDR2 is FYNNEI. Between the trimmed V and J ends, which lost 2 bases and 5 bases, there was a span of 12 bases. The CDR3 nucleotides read TGTGCCAGCAGTGAATCCGGCAGGTTAACTGAAGCTTTCTTT. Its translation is CASSESGRLTEAFF.

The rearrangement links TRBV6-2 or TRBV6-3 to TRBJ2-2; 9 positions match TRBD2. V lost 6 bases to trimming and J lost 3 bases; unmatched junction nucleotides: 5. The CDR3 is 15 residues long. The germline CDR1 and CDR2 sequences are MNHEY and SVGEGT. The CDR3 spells CASSRLADYTGELFF. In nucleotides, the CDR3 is TGTGCCAGCAGCAGACTAGCGGATTACACCGGGGAGCTGTTTTTT.

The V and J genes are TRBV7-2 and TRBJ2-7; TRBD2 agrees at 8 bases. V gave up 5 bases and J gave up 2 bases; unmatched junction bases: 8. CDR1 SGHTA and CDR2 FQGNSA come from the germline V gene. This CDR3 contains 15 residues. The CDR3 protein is CASSPRGAGAYEQYF. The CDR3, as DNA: TGTGCCAGCAGCCCCCGCGGAGCGGGAGCCTACGAGCAGTACTTC.

Here the CDR3 reads CASSLVSAAGGSYEQYF. DNA of the CDR3: TGTGCCAGCAGCTTAGTATCAGCGGCGGGAGGCTCCTACGAGCAGTACTTC. V is TRBV7-2 and J is TRBJ2-7; TRBD2 agrees at 8 bases. V dropped 1 base and J dropped 0; count of bases not matched to a gene: 8. Germline CDR1 and CDR2: SGHTA and FQGNSA. The CDR3 runs 17 residues.

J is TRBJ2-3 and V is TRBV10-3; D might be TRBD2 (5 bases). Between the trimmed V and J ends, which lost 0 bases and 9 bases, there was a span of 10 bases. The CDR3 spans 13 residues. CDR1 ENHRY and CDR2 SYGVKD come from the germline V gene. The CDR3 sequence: CAISESLAATQYF. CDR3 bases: TGTGCCATCAGTGAGTCGCTAGCCGCAACGCAGTATTTT.

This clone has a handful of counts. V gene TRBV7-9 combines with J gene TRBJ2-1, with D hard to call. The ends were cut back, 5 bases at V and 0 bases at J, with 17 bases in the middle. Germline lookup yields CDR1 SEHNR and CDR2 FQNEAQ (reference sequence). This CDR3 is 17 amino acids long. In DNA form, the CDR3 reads TGTGCCAGCAGCCCCACCAAGAGGTCCAGCTCCTACAATGAGCAGTTCTTC. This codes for CASSPTKRSSSYNEQFF.

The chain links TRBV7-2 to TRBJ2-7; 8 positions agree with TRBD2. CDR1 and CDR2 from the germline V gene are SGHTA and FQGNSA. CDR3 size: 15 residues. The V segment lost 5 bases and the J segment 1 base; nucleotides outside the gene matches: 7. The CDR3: CASSPLGLVSYEQYF. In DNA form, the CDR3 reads TGTGCCAGCAGCCCCCTGGGACTAGTTTCCTACGAGCAGTACTTC.

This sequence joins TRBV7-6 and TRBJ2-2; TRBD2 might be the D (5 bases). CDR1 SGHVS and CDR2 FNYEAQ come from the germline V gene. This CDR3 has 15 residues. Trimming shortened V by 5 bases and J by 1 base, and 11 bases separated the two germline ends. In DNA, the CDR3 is TGTGCCAGCAGCCCCGGACTCCTGAACACCGGGGAGCTGTTTTTT. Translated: CASSPGLLNTGELFF. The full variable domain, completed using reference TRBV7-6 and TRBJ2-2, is GAGVSQSPRYKVTKRGQDVALRCDPISGHVSLYWYRQALGQGPEFLTYFNYEAQQDKSGLPNDRFSAERPEGSISTLTIQRTEQRDSAMYRCASSPGLLNTGELFFGEGSRLTVL.

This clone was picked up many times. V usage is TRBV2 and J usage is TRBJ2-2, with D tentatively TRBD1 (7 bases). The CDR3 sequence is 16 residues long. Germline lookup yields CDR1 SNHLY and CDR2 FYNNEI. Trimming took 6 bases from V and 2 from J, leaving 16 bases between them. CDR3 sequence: CASSRQGLKNTGELFF. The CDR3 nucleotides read TGTGCCAGCAGCCGACAGGGACTTAAAAACACCGGGGAGCTGTTTTTT.

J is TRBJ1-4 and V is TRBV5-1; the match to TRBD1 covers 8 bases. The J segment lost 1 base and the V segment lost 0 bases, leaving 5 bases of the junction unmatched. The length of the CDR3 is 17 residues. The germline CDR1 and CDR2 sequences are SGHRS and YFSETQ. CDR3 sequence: CASSLGQGIVTNEKLFF. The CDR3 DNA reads TGCGCCAGCAGCTTGGGACAGGGGATTGTAACTAATGAAAAACTGTTTTTT.

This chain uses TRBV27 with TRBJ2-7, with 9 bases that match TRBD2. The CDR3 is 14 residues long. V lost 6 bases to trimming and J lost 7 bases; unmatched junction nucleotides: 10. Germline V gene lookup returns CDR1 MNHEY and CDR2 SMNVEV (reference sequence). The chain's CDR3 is CASRTIAGAGEQYF. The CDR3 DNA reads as TGTGCCAGCAGGACAATAGCGGGAGCTGGTGAGCAGTACTTC.

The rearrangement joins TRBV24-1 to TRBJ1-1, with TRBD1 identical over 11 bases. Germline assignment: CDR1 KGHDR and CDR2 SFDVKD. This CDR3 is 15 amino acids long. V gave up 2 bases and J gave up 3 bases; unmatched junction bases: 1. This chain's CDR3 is CATSDSGQGDTEAFF. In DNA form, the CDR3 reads TGTGCCACCAGTGATTCGGGACAGGGGGACACTGAAGCTTTCTTT.

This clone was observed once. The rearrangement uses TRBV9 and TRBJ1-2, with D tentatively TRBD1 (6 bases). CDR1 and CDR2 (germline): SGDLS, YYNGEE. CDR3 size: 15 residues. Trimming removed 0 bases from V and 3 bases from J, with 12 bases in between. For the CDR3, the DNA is TGTGCCAGCAGCGTAGGAACGGGGGGCTACTATGGCTACACCTTC. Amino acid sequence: CASSVGTGGYYGYTF.

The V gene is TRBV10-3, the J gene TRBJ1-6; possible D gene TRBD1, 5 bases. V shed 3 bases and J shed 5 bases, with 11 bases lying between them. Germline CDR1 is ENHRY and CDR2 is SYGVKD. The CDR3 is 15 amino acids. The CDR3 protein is CAISESGGNNSPLHF. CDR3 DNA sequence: TGTGCCATCAGTGAATCCGGGGGAAATAATTCACCCCTCCACTTT.

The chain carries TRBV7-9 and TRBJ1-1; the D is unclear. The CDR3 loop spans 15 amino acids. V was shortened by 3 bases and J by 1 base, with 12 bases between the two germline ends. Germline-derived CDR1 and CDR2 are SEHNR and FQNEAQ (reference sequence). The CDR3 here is CASSFSTTKNTEAFF. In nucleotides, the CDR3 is TGTGCCAGCAGCTTTAGCACGACCAAGAACACTGAAGCTTTCTTT.

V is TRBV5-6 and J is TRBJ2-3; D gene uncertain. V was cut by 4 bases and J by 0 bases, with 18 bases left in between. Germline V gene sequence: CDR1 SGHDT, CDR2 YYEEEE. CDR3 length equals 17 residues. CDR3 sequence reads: CASSLQLVTQSTDTQYF. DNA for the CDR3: TGTGCCAGCAGCCTACAGTTGGTCACCCAAAGCACAGATACGCAGTATTTT.

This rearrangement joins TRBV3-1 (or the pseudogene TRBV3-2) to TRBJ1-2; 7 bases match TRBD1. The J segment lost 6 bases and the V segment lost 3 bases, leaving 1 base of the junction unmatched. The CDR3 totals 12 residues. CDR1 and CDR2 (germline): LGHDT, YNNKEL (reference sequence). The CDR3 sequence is CASSHTGDGYTF. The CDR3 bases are TGTGCCAGCAGCCACACAGGGGATGGCTACACCTTC.

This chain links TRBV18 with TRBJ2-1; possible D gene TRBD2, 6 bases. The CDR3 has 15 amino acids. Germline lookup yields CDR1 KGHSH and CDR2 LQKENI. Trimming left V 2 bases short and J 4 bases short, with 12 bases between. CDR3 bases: TGTGCCAGCTCACCAGCCCGGGGGTTATACAATGAGCAGTTCTTC. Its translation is CASSPARGLYNEQFF.

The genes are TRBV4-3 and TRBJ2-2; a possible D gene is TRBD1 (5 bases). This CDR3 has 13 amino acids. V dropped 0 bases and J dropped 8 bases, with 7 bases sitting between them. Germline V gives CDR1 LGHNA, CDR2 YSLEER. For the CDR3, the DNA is TGCGCCAGCAGCCAAGACAGGGCGGGGGAGCTGTTTTTT. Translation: CASSQDRAGELFF.

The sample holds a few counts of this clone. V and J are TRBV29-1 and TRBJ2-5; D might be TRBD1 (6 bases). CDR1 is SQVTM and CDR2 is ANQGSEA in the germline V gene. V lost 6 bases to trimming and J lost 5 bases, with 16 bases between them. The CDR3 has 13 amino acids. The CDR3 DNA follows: TGCAGCGTGGGAAGACAGGCCGGGGAGACCCAGTACTTC. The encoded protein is CSVGRQAGETQYF.

The CDR3 nucleotides read TGTGCCAGCAGGCTGACAGGGTTAAGCTCCTACGAGCAGTACTTC. Amino acids: CASRLTGLSSYEQYF. The V and J genes are TRBV4-2 and TRBJ2-7; 7 bases are shared with TRBD1. After removal of 6 bases from V and 0 bases from J, the junction contained 8 bases not matched to a gene. This CDR3 has 15 amino acids. Germline V gene sequence: CDR1 LGHNA, CDR2 YNFKEQ.

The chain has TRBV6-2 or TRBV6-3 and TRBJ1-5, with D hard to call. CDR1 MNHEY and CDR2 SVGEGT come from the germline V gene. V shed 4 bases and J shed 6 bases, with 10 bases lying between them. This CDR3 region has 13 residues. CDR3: CASSFSRSQPQHF. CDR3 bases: TGTGCCAGCAGTTTTAGTCGTTCTCAGCCCCAGCATTTT.

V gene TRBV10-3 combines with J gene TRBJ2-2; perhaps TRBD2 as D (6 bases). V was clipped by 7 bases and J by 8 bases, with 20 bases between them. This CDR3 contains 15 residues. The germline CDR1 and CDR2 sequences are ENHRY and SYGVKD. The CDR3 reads CAINGVADSPGELFF. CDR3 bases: TGTGCCATCAATGGAGTAGCGGATTCACCGGGGGAGCTGTTTTTT.

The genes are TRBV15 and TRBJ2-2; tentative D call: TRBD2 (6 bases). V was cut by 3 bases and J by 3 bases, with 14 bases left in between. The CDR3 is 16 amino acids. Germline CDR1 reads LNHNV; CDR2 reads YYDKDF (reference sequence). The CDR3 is CATSRGAWRDTGELFF. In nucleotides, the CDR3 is TGTGCCACCAGCAGGGGCGCGTGGAGGGACACCGGGGAGCTGTTTTTT.

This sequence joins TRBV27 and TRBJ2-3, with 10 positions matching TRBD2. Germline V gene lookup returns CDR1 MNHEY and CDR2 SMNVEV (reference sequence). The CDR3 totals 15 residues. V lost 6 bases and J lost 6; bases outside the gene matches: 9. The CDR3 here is CASSLGLAGVDTQYF. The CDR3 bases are TGTGCCAGCAGCCTCGGCCTAGCGGGAGTTGATACGCAGTATTTT.

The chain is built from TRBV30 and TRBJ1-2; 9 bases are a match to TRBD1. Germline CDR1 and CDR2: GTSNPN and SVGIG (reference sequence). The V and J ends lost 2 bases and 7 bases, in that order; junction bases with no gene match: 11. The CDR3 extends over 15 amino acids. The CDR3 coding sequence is TGTGCCTGGAGTACAAGGACAGGGGCCTTGAGTGGCTACACCTTC. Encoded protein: CAWSTRTGALSGYTF.

CDR3 protein: CASRPGTGREQYF. The CDR3 coding sequence is TGTGCCAGCAGACCCGGGACAGGACGCGAGCAGTACTTC. J is TRBJ2-7 and V is TRBV6-5; 8 bases map to TRBD1. The V and J ends lost 6 bases and 6 bases, in that order; junction bases with no gene match: 7. Per germline, CDR1 MNHEY and CDR2 SVGAGI. The CDR3 length is 13 residues.

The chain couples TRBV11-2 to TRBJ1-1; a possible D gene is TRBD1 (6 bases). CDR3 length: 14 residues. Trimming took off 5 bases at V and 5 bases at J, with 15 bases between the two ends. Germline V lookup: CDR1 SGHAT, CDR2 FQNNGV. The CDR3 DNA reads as TGTGCCAGCAGCCTCCGGACAGAGCCGACTGAAGCTTTCTTT. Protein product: CASSLRTEPTEAFF.

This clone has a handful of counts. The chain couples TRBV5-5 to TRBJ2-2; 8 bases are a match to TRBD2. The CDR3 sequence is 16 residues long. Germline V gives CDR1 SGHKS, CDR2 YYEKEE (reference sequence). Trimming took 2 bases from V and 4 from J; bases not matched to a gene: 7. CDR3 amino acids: CASSLTSGRVTGELFF. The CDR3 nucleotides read TGTGCCAGCAGCTTAACCAGCGGGAGAGTCACCGGGGAGCTGTTTTTT.

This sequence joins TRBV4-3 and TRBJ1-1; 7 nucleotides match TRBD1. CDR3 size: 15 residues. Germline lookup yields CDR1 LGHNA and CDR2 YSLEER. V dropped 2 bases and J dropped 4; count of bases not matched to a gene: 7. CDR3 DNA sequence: TGCGCCAGCAGCCAAAGGCGACAGGGTGCCACTGAAGCTTTCTTT. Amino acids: CASSQRRQGATEAFF.

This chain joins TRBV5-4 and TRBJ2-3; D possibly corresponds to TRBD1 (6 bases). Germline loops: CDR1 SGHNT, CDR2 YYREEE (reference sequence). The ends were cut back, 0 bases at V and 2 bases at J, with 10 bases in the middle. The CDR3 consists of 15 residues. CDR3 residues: CASSLAQGPTDTQYF. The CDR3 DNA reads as TGTGCCAGCAGCTTGGCACAGGGTCCCACAGATACGCAGTATTTT.